This TCR beta chain was obtained from a study of cytomegalovirus exposure and HLA in healthy donors. Across the study: There were some 120 million unique TCR beta sequences, drawn from approximately 180 million T cells, in an earlier analysis. Study findings and constraints: The investigators catalogued 150 to 200 TCR beta chains as cytomegalovirus-associated. One variant, a missense change in DCLRE1C, was linked in a later analysis to TCR beta V- and J-gene trimming. Prior analysis indicated that the majority of TCR beta V segments exhibited productivity approximately 90% or approximately 30% of the time.

Worth noting for this clone: Its antigen is currently unknown.

The germline V and J ends were trimmed by 6 bases and 14 bases, with 16 bases remaining between them. This CDR3 spans 11 amino acids. CDR1 is MNHNS, CDR2 SASEGT, per germline. Vbeta (60) and Jbeta (13) primers were used in the PCR. Sequencing used immunoSEQ multiplex PCR; TCRdb keeps in-frame clones, though not all of them. Of approximately 190,000 clones listed, roughly 80% are singletons. The receptor was derived from a man aged 35 to 55 in good health and CMV-seropositive. The gene calls are TRBV6-1 and TRBJ1-2, with D maybe TRBD1 (5 bases). The source material was PBMCs. In nucleotides, the CDR3 is TGTGCCAGCAGCACCAGGGACTGGGGGACCTTC. The encoded protein is CASSTRDWGTF.